The TCR beta chain under discussion was sequenced for a study of T-cell reconstitution after alpha-beta-depleted transplantation in children. This clonotype was counted ten times or more. Its specificity is unknown. Findings and limits, study-wide: For some patients, TCRbeta diversity was high at day 60 because of recipient T cells and thymic progenitors that survived.

Trimming pared 1 base from V and 7 bases from J, leaving 20 bases between. Germline values: CDR1 SGHTA, CDR2 FQGTGA. The CDR3 sequence is 16 residues long. TCRbeta library preparation incorporated unique molecular identifiers. TCRdb ran MiXCR on the PCR reads and lists one entry per CDR3 protein. This table has under 750,000 distinct CDR3 sequences, 23% appearing once. The gene calls are TRBV7-3 and TRBJ2-7, with a weak D call TRBD1 (5 bases). The material sequenced was PBMCs, mostly from graft donor cells, taken 360 days after TCRalphabeta/CD19-depleted stem cell transplant. This TCR came from a boy under two years old who had a stem cell transplant for acute myeloid leukemia, so the T cells may come from the graft donor. CDR3 in DNA: TGTGCCAGCAGCTTAAGCGGTGGGGCAGGAGATAGGGAGCAGTACTTC. Translated, it gives CASSLSGGAGDREQYF.